This T cell receptor (beta chain) was identified in a study of T cell responses to AZD1222 COVID-19 vaccine (dated by TCRdb to about 2021). Broadly, across the study: Because spike-specific TCR depth and breadth did not differ between the two schedules, AZD1222 recipients who got a second dose at roughly 4 weeks were pooled with those who got a second dose at roughly 12 weeks. Trial participants were enrolled by age into 18-55, 56-69 and 70-plus year subgroups, with roughly 160, 29 and 62 TCR-sequenced participants respectively. TCR sequencing was performed for about 240 trial participants, of whom some 200 were given two doses of AZD1222 and 26 were given two doses of MenACWY control vaccine.

As concerns this clone: Its antigen is currently not known. Qualities for individual bases were not recorded, and no much larger clone is one base off.

V is trimmed back by 4 bases and J by 9 bases, and the junction contains 10 bases that no gene match accounts for. Measured from the cysteine to the phenylalanine, the CDR3 is 15 residues long. Of the read, only the CDR3 DNA is kept; its 45 bases are in frame from base 1. The germline V gene encodes CDR1 SGHTA and CDR2 FQGTGA. The CDR3 regions of human TCRbeta chains were analyzed by immunosequencing. The authors' pipeline ran thus. Repertoire TCRs were matched against a reference library of SARS-CoV-2-specific TCRs generated with the MIRA antigen-specificity platform. Breadth was defined as the fraction of unique TCRs that were SARS-CoV-2-associated, and depth was defined as the fraction of total T cells that were SARS-CoV-2-associated. Using the MIRA data, every spike-specific TCR was mapped to the spike region that the TCR reacted to and assigned to either a CD4 or a CD8 class. Log10-transformed breadth and depth values were compared by one-way ANOVA with Sidak's multiple comparisons tests. Here the immuneACCESS table is served through TCRdb, limited to in-frame sequences with V and J called. Missing clones are a known gap in these copies; in checked studies unresolved V genes cover under half, and the rest lacks a known reason. Clonal size and the V and J genes are those of that table, whereas D and trimming came from the DNA. The sample table holds approximately 150,000 clones, of which more than 85% were seen once. The top ten hold 5.1% of the sample.

The meaning of the sample's time point label: baseline before first vaccination. The vaccinee samples were drawn from two UK trials, COV001 and COV002, one of which was a single-blind randomized controlled phase 2/3 trial testing AZD1222 (ChAdOx1 nCoV-19) in healthy adults. For TCRbeta chain sequencing, PBMC samples were collected from trial participants at day 0 and at day 28 after the second dose. Beyond this particular receptor, the publication reports: Reportedly, almost half of the unique spike-specific TCRs recognized epitopes lying outside the regions that are mutated in the B.1.351 and B.1.1.7 variants. CD4 TCRs associated with the vaccine covered the entire spike protein, and the dominant responses were in regions 160-218 and 743-854. Conclusions about previously exposed vaccinees are limited because only a handful of AZD1222 recipients were SARS-CoV-2 seropositive at baseline. In the small 56-69-year group, the increase in depth fell short of significance, most likely because of low power. Spike-specific TCR breadth and depth rose significantly after two AZD1222 doses compared with day 0 and with MenACWY recipients. Participants were mostly white British, with more females than males. The authors suggested clonal diversity may have been underestimated. No day 14 peak-response samples were available, so repertoires were characterized only after the peak T cell response.

The receptor's source is an adult in good health. The sequenced sample was peripheral blood, obtained on day 0 of AZD1222 vaccination. The chain employs TRBV7-3 and TRBJ2-1; 9 nucleotides in the junction match TRBD2. The DNA sequence is as follows: TGTGCCAGCAGCTCGATGGGACTAGCTATGAGTGAGCAGTTCTTC. Translated, this gives CASSSMGLAMSEQFF.